These T cell receptor beta chains were read from a single sample in a study of T cells in Graves' hyperthyroidism and ophthalmopathy. From the multiplex PCR reads, TCRdb called clonotypes with MiXCR, one entry per CDR3 protein. Of about 290,000 distinct CDR3 sequences listed, roughly 15% are singletons. The sequenced sample consisted of blood. The receptors shown here come from a woman aged 25 to 45 with Graves' hyperthyroidism that later progressed to Graves' ophthalmopathy. The CDR3 runs from the conserved cysteine through the conserved F or W. The order of the fields is J gene, V gene, D gene, clone size, CDR3 protein, CDR3 DNA. The D gene is left open where the match is weak. Clone size is stated in some rows and not others, as once, few, many or a class when expanded.

j_gene: TRBJ2-5; v_gene: TRBV20-1; d_gene: .; abundance: .; CDR3aa: CSARDEDGGDQETQYF; CDR3nt: TGCAGTGCTAGAGATGAAGACGGGGGAGATCAAGAGACCCAGTACTTC
j_gene: TRBJ2-5; v_gene: TRBV7-2; d_gene: TRBD2; abundance: many; CDR3aa: CASSLGVSSGRKTQYF; CDR3nt: TGTGCCAGCAGCTTAGGAGTGTCTAGCGGGAGAAAGACCCAGTACTTC
j_gene: TRBJ2-5; v_gene: TRBV5-1; d_gene: .; abundance: many; CDR3aa: CASSLGLDRETQYF; CDR3nt: TGCGCCAGCAGCTTGGGACTAGATCGAGAGACCCAGTACTTC
j_gene: TRBJ2-3; v_gene: TRBV7-9; d_gene: .; abundance: .; CDR3aa: CASSLEATSTDTQYF; CDR3nt: TGTGCCAGCAGCTTAGAGGCCACTAGCACAGATACGCAGTATTTT
j_gene: TRBJ2-2; v_gene: TRBV5-1; d_gene: TRBD1; abundance: many; CDR3aa: CASSYTGGSTGELFF; CDR3nt: TGCGCCAGCAGCTATACAGGGGGCAGCACCGGGGAGCTGTTTTTT
j_gene: TRBJ2-1; v_gene: TRBV29-1; d_gene: TRBD1; abundance: many; CDR3aa: CSVGQGNEQFF; CDR3nt: TGCAGCGTGGGACAGGGGAATGAGCAGTTCTTC
j_gene: TRBJ2-1; v_gene: TRBV20-1; d_gene: TRBD1; abundance: many; CDR3aa: CSGRTGGTYNEQFF; CDR3nt: TGCAGTGGGAGGACAGGGGGAACCTACAATGAGCAGTTCTTC
j_gene: TRBJ2-3; v_gene: TRBV2; d_gene: TRBD2; abundance: many; CDR3aa: CASSLREGADTQYF; CDR3nt: TGTGCCAGCAGTCTGCGGGAGGGGGCAGATACGCAGTATTTT
j_gene: TRBJ2-1; v_gene: TRBV12-3/TRBV12-4; d_gene: .; abundance: many; CDR3aa: CASSLLRTSERKQFF; CDR3nt: TGTGCCAGCAGCCTTCTAAGGACAAGTGAAAGGAAGCAGTTCTTC
j_gene: TRBJ1-1; v_gene: TRBV6-2/TRBV6-3; d_gene: .; abundance: many; CDR3aa: CASSSRGGGNTEAFF; CDR3nt: TGTGCCAGCAGCTCGCGGGGAGGAGGGAACACTGAAGCTTTCTTT
j_gene: TRBJ2-1; v_gene: TRBV3-1; d_gene: .; abundance: many; CDR3aa: CASQDPYYEQFF; CDR3nt: TGTGCCAGCCAGGACCCCTACTATGAGCAGTTCTTC
j_gene: TRBJ1-2; v_gene: TRBV13; d_gene: .; abundance: many; CDR3aa: CASSFMGANYGYTF; CDR3nt: TGTGCCAGCAGCTTTATGGGGGCAAACTATGGCTACACCTTC
j_gene: TRBJ2-1; v_gene: TRBV6-1; d_gene: .; abundance: many; CDR3aa: CASREPGKGSYNEQFF; CDR3nt: TGTGCCAGCAGAGAGCCCGGGAAGGGCTCCTACAATGAGCAGTTCTTC
j_gene: TRBJ2-5; v_gene: TRBV12-3/TRBV12-4; d_gene: .; abundance: many; CDR3aa: CASSLRRAMSTQYF; CDR3nt: TGTGCCAGCAGTTTGCGCAGGGCGATGTCGACCCAGTACTTC
j_gene: TRBJ2-1; v_gene: TRBV11-3; d_gene: .; abundance: many; CDR3aa: CASSLGDSSNNEQFF; CDR3nt: TGTGCCAGCAGCTTAGGGGACTCCTCGAACAATGAGCAGTTCTTC
j_gene: TRBJ2-6; v_gene: TRBV6-6; d_gene: .; abundance: many; CDR3aa: CASSYSTGFGANVLTF; CDR3nt: TGTGCCAGCAGTTACTCCACAGGGTTTGGGGCCAACGTCCTGACTTTC
j_gene: TRBJ2-5; v_gene: TRBV7-2; d_gene: .; abundance: many; CDR3aa: CASSSGQIETQYF; CDR3nt: TGTGCCAGCAGCTCCGGACAGATAGAGACCCAGTACTTC
j_gene: TRBJ2-5; v_gene: TRBV20-1; d_gene: TRBD2; abundance: .; CDR3aa: CSARAGTSGGGAQYF; CDR3nt: TGCAGTGCTAGAGCCGGGACTAGCGGTGGGGGGGCCCAGTACTTC
j_gene: TRBJ2-3; v_gene: TRBV11-1; d_gene: .; abundance: many; CDR3aa: CASSMGDTDTQYF; CDR3nt: TGTGCCAGCAGCATGGGGGACACAGATACGCAGTATTTT
j_gene: TRBJ1-5; v_gene: TRBV20-1; d_gene: .; abundance: many; CDR3aa: CSVVKGNQPQHF; CDR3nt: TGCAGTGTGGTGAAGGGGAATCAGCCCCAGCATTTT
j_gene: TRBJ1-2; v_gene: TRBV13; d_gene: .; abundance: many; CDR3aa: CASSLGGRPNYGYTF; CDR3nt: TGTGCCAGCAGCTTGGGGGGCCGTCCGAACTATGGCTACACCTTC
j_gene: TRBJ2-5; v_gene: TRBV4-1; d_gene: TRBD2; abundance: few; CDR3aa: CASSQYSGQETQYF; CDR3nt: TGCGCCAGCAGCCAATATAGCGGGCAAGAGACCCAGTACTTC
j_gene: TRBJ1-2; v_gene: TRBV4-1; d_gene: .; abundance: many; CDR3aa: CASSQEPGIYGYTF; CDR3nt: TGCGCCAGCAGCCAAGAGCCAGGCATCTATGGCTACACCTTC
j_gene: TRBJ2-1; v_gene: TRBV29-1; d_gene: TRBD1; abundance: many; CDR3aa: CSVGGRTGGEDEQFF; CDR3nt: TGCAGCGTTGGAGGGCGGACAGGGGGCGAGGATGAGCAGTTCTTC
j_gene: TRBJ2-7; v_gene: TRBV20-1; d_gene: TRBD1; abundance: many; CDR3aa: CSARPGQGPSSYEQYF; CDR3nt: TGCAGTGCTAGACCTGGACAGGGGCCAAGCTCCTACGAGCAGTACTTC